This TCR beta chain emerged from a study of cytomegalovirus exposure and HLA in healthy donors. The length of the CDR3 is 18 residues. Germline loops: CDR1 LGHNA, CDR2 YSLEER. Trimming took off 0 bases at V and 0 bases at J, with 15 bases between the two ends. Study-wide findings and caveats: Because they were indistinguishable, some V segments, including TRBV6-2 and TRBV6-3, were excluded.

Both 60 Vbeta primers and 13 Jbeta primers went into the PCR. Profiling relied on immunoSEQ multiplex PCR, and the TCRdb table lists in-frame clones only, not all of them. The table records approximately 85,000 clones, around 70% of them present only once. This clone appeared a single time. Its matching antigen is unknown. The TCR originated in a woman in her thirties or forties in good health and CMV-seropositive. The sample comprised PBMCs. The chain uses TRBV4-3 and TRBJ2-1; no clear D gene. The chain's CDR3 is CASSQDEAGRSSYNEQFF. The DNA of the CDR3 is TGCGCCAGCAGCCAAGATGAAGCAGGCCGAAGCTCCTACAATGAGCAGTTCTTC.